This T cell receptor (beta chain) was found in a study of shared clonotypes between healthy human individuals. Profiled with immunoSEQ multiplex PCR; TCRdb holds only in-frame clones, not every one. This sample yields a few hundred thousand clones, of which about 70% are seen a single time; roughly a tenth belongs to the top ten. What was sequenced was memory CD4+ T cells sorted from blood. Subset reported: CD45RA-negative fraction. The sequence came from a man younger than 45 in good health.

CDR3 sequence reads: CASSSGQPDQPQHF. In DNA, the CDR3 is TGCGCCAGCAGCTCAGGACAGCCTGATCAGCCCCAGCATTTT. This chain uses TRBV5-1 with TRBJ1-5, with D possibly matching TRBD1 (6 bases). The V end was cut by 3 bases, the J end by 5 bases, with 12 bases between. The germline V gene has CDR1 SGHRS and CDR2 YFSETQ. CDR3 length: 14 residues.